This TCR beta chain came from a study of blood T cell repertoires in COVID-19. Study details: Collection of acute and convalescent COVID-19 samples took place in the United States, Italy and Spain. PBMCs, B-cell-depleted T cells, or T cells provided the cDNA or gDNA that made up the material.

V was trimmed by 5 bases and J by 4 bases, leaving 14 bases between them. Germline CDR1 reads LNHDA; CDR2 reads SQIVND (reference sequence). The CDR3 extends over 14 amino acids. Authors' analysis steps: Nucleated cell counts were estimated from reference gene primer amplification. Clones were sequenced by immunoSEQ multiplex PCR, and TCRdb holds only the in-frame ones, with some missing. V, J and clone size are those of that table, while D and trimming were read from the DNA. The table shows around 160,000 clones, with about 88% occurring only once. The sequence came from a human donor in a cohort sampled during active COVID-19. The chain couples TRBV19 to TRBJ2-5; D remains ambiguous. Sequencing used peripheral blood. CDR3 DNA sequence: TGTGCCAGTAGTGATCCGGGTGGGTTAGAGACCCAGTACTTC. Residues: CASSDPGGLETQYF.